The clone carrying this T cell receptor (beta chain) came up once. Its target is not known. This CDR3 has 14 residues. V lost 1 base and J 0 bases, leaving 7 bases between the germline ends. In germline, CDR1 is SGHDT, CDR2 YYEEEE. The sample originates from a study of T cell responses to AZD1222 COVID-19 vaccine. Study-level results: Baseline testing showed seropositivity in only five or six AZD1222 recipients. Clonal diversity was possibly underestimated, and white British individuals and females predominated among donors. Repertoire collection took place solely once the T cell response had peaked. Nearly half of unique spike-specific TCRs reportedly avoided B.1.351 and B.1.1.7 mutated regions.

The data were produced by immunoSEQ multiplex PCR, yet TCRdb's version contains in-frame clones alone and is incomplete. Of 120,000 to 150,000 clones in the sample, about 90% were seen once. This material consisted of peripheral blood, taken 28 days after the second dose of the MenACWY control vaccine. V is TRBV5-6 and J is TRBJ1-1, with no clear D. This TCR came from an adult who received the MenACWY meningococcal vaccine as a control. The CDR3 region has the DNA TGTGCCAGCAGCTTGACGGTATTGAACACTGAAGCTTTCTTT. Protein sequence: CASSLTVLNTEAFF.